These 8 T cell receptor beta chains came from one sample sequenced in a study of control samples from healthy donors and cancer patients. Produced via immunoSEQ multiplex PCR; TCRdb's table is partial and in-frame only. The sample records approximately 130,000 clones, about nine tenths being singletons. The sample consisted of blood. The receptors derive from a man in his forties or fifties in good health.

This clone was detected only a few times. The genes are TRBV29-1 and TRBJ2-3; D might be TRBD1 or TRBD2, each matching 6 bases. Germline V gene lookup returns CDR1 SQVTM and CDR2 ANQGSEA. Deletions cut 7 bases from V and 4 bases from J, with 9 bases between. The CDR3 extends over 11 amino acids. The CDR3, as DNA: TGCAGCGGGGGGGCAGCAGATACGCAGTATTTT. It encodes CSGGAADTQYF.

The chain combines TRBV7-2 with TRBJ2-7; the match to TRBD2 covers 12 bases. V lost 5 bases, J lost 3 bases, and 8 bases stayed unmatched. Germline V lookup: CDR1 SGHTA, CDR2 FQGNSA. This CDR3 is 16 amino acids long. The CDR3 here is CASSGTSGGFDYEQYF. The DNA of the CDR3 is TGTGCCAGCAGCGGCACTAGCGGGGGGTTCGACTACGAGCAGTACTTC.

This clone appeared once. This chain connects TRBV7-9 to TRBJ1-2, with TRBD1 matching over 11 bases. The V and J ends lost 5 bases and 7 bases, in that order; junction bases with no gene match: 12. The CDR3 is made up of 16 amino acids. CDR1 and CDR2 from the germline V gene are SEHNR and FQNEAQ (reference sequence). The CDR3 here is CASSPDGTGGTFGYTF. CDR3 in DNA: TGTGCCAGCAGCCCAGACGGGACAGGGGGGACGTTTGGCTACACCTTC.

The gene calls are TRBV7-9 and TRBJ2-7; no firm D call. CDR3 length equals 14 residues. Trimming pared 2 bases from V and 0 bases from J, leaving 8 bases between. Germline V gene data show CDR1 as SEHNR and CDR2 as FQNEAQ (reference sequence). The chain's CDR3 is CASSLTGYSYEQYF. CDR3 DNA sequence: TGTGCCAGCAGCTTAACCGGGTACTCCTACGAGCAGTACTTC. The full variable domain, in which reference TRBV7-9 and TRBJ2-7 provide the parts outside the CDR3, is DTGVSQNPRHKITKRGQNVTFRCDPISEHNRLYWYRQTLGQGPEFLTYFQNEAQLEKSRLLSDRFSAERPKGSFSTLEIQRTEQGDSAMYLCASSLTGYSYEQYFGPGTRLTVT.

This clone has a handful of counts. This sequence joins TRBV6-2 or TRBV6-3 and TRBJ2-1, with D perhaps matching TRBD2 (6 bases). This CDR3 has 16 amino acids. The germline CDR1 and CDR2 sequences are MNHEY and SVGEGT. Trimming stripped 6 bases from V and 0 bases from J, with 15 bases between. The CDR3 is CASSRYLASSYNEQFF. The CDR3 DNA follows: TGTGCCAGCAGCCGGTACCTAGCGAGCTCCTACAATGAGCAGTTCTTC.

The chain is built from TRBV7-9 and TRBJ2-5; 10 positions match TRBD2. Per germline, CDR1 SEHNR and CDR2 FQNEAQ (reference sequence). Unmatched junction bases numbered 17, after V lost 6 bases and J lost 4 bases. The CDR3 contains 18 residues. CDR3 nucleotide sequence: TGTGCCAGCAGGTCTAGCGGGGGCCCTCGGCAGCGTGCAGAGACCCAGTACTTC. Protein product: CASRSSGGPRQRAETQYF.

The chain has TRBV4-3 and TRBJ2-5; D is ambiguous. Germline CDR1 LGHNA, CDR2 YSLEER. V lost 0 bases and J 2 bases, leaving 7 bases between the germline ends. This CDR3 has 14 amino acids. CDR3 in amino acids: CASSQDSTQETQYF. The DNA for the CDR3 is TGCGCCAGCAGCCAAGATAGCACGCAAGAGACCCAGTACTTC.

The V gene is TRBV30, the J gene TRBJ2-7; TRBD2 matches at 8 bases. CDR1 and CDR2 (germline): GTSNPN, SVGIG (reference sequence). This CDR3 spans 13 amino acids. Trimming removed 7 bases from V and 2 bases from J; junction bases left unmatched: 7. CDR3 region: CAFQGRGAYEQYF. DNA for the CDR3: TGTGCCTTTCAGGGGCGGGGGGCCTACGAGCAGTACTTC. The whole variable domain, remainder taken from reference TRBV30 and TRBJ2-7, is SQTIHQWPATLVQPVGSPLSLECTVEGTSNPNLYWYRQAAGRGLQLLFYSVGIGQISSEVPQNLSASRPQDRQFILSSKKLLLSDSGFYLCAFQGRGAYEQYFGPGTRLTVT.